These 5 T cell receptor beta chains came from one sample sequenced in a study of T cells in Graves' hyperthyroidism and ophthalmopathy. Regions amplified from RNA transcripts were the TCR beta CDR3 regions. First-round RT-PCR with HTBI primers amplified the TCR CDR3 region. Using its own MiXCR run on the multiplex PCR reads, TCRdb lists one record per CDR3 protein. The data show about 550,000 distinct CDR3 sequences, around 21% seen once. Sequencing used blood. The receptor set was obtained from a man aged 18 to 29 with Graves' hyperthyroidism.

This chain links TRBV5-1 with TRBJ2-3; D gene ambiguous. V lost 4 bases and J lost 5, with 8 bases in between. This CDR3 has 12 residues. Germline loops: CDR1 SGHRS, CDR2 YFSETQ. CDR3 region: CASSAGRDTQYF. CDR3 DNA: TGCGCCAGCAGCGCTGGCAGAGATACGCAGTATTTT.

This chain's CDR3 is CASSQDSDRVYGYTF. CDR3 bases: TGCGCCAGCAGCCAAGACTCTGACAGGGTGTATGGCTACACCTTC. The chain uses TRBV4-1 and TRBJ1-2; 7 nucleotides align to TRBD1. Trimming took 0 bases from V and 5 from J; bases not matched to a gene: 6. This CDR3 is 15 amino acids long. The germline V gene encodes CDR1 MGHRA and CDR2 YSYEKL.

This clonotype was picked up many times. This rearrangement joins TRBV12-3 or TRBV12-4 to TRBJ2-7; maybe TRBD2 (6 bases). V was trimmed by 2 bases and J by 5 bases, leaving 13 bases between them. This CDR3 region has 14 residues. In DNA, the CDR3 is TGTGCCAGCAGTTTAATGGCGGGGAGGAACGAGCAGTACTTC. Translation: CASSLMAGRNEQYF.

The V gene is TRBV30, the J gene TRBJ1-1; no clear D. The CDR3 has 14 amino acids. Trimming took 4 bases from V and 4 from J, leaving 16 bases between them. Germline CDR1 reads GTSNPN; CDR2 reads SVGIG (reference sequence). CDR3 residues: CAWTEGRGFTEAFF. CDR3 DNA sequence: TGTGCCTGGACTGAGGGCCGAGGGTTCACTGAAGCTTTCTTT.

This clonotype was recorded many times. The chain is built from TRBV2 and TRBJ2-7, with no clear D. The germline V and J ends were trimmed by 0 bases and 3 bases, with 9 bases remaining between them. This CDR3 has 14 amino acids. From germline, CDR1 is SNHLY and CDR2 FYNNEI. The CDR3 DNA follows: TGTGCCAGCAGTGAAGCACTAAGGCGCTACGAGCAGTACTTC. Its translation is CASSEALRRYEQYF.